Included here is one T cell receptor beta chain sequence, with context. Its target is unknown. These data originate in a study of cytomegalovirus exposure and HLA in healthy donors. Study-level findings and limits: Within a later analysis, the majority of CMV-associated TCR beta chains appeared HLA-restricted.

The CDR3 is 16 amino acids. Both 60 Vbeta primers and 13 Jbeta primers went into the PCR. Profiled with immunoSEQ multiplex PCR; TCRdb holds only in-frame clones, not every one. The table has about 200,000 clones, around 79% seen once. Material for sequencing was PBMCs. The sequence was obtained from a male donor in good health and CMV-seropositive. The chain joins TRBV21-1 to TRBJ1-5. TRBV21-1 is noted as a pseudogene. The CDR3 is CASSKRRVTRGQPQHF. The CDR3 nucleotides are TGTGCCAGCAGCAAAAGGCGGGTAACGAGAGGACAGCCCCAGCATTTT.